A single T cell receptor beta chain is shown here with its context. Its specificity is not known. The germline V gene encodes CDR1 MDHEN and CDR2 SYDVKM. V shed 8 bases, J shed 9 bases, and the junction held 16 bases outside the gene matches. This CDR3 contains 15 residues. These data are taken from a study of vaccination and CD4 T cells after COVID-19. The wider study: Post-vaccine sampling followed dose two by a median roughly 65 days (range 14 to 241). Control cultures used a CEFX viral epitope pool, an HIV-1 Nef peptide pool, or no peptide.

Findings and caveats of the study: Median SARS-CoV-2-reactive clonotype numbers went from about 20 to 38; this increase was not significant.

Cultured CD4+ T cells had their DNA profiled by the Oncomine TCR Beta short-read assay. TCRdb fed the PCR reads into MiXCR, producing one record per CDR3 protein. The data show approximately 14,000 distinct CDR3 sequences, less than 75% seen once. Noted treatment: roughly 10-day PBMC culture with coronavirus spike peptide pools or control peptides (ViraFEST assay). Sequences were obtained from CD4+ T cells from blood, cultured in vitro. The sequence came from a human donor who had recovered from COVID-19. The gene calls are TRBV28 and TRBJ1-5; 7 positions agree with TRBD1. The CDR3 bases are TGTGCCAGCCTGAAACAGGGGACCCTTAGAACGCCCCAGCATTTT. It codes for CASLKQGTLRTPQHF.